These 18 T cell receptor beta chains share one sample of origin, sequenced in a study of tumor-infiltrating lymphocytes in localized non-small cell lung cancer. The repertoire was sequenced with immunoSEQ multiplex PCR; TCRdb's copy has only in-frame clones and lacks some. Among around 16,000 clones listed, approximately 73% were seen once. The source material was lung tumor tissue. These receptors all come from a human donor with non-small cell lung cancer.

This chain joins TRBV13 and TRBJ2-5; 14 bases fit TRBD2. Germline V CDR1 and CDR2: PRHDT, FYEKMQ (reference sequence). J lost 4 bases, V lost 2 bases, and 3 bases had no gene match. The CDR3 consists of 16 residues. In nucleotides, the CDR3 is TGTGCCAGCAGCTTAACCGGACTAGCGGGGGGAGAGACCCAGTACTTC. Translated: CASSLTGLAGGETQYF.

This clone was seen a handful of times. V is TRBV5-4 and J is TRBJ2-1; D not resolved. The CDR3 consists of 14 residues. V gave up 0 bases and J gave up 10 bases, with 14 bases separating them. Germline values: CDR1 SGHNT, CDR2 YYREEE (reference sequence). The CDR3 DNA follows: TGTGCCAGCAGCTTGGACGCGTGGGCAGAGGAGCAGTTCTTC. It yields the protein CASSLDAWAEEQFF.

This clone has more than one count but fewer than ten. The V gene is TRBV29-1, the J gene TRBJ1-1; the match to TRBD1 covers 7 bases. The germline V gene has CDR1 SQVTM and CDR2 ANQGSEA. The CDR3 loop spans 15 amino acids. The trim removed 4 bases at V and 4 bases at J, leaving 12 bases unmatched. CDR3 amino acids: CSVVGRGRLSTEAFF. DNA for the CDR3: TGCAGCGTTGTGGGTAGGGGGCGATTGAGCACTGAAGCTTTCTTT.

The gene calls are TRBV30 and TRBJ2-3, with a tentative D call TRBD1 (5 bases). The CDR3 covers 13 residues. V shed 3 bases and J shed 1 base, with 8 bases lying between them. Germline V gives CDR1 GTSNPN, CDR2 SVGIG (reference sequence). The CDR3 nucleotides are TGTGCCTGGAGCGTAGGGGGCACAGATACGCAGTATTTT. Translation gives CAWSVGGTDTQYF.

The chain recombines TRBV5-1 with TRBJ2-2; TRBD2 agrees at 7 bases. J was trimmed by 4 bases and V by 7 bases; bases with no gene match: 7. The CDR3 totals 14 residues. The germline CDR1 and CDR2 sequences are SGHRS and YFSETQ. Written as DNA, the CDR3 is TGCGCCAGCGGTCCAAGCGGGGCCACCGGGGAGCTGTTTTTT. It specifies CASGPSGATGELFF.

V gene TRBV7-8 combines with J gene TRBJ2-2, with 11 nucleotides matching TRBD2. The germline CDR1 and CDR2 sequences are SGHVS and FQNEAQ. V gave up 6 bases and J gave up 6 bases; unmatched junction bases: 12. The CDR3 spans 17 residues. The CDR3 DNA reads TGTGCCAGCAGTAACTCAGGAAATAGCGGGAGGGCCGGGGAGCTGTTTTTT. It specifies CASSNSGNSGRAGELFF.

The genes are TRBV6-6 and TRBJ1-2; D gene uncertain. Looked up from germline, CDR1 is MNHNY and CDR2 is SVGAGI (reference sequence). The CDR3 contains 14 residues. Trimming took 7 bases from V and 0 from J, leaving 12 bases between them. CDR3 nucleotide sequence: TGTGCCAGCATTGGTTTGACACCTAACTATGGCTACACCTTC. Amino acid sequence: CASIGLTPNYGYTF.

The chain links TRBV28 to TRBJ1-1, with D possibly being TRBD1 (5 bases). Trimming removed 4 bases at V and 5 bases at J, with 23 bases between. The germline V gene has CDR1 MDHEN and CDR2 SYDVKM. The CDR3 extends over 17 amino acids. The CDR3 sequence is CASSWGRWGRSDTEAFF. CDR3 sequence (DNA): TGTGCCAGCAGTTGGGGACGATGGGGCCGCTCGGATACTGAAGCTTTCTTT.

This clone has a single count. This chain connects TRBV18 to TRBJ2-1, with unresolved D. This CDR3 comprises 11 residues. V shed 3 bases and J shed 10 bases, with 7 bases lying between them. Germline values: CDR1 KGHSH, CDR2 LQKENI. The CDR3 sequence is CASSPDDEQFF. The CDR3 coding sequence is TGTGCCAGCTCACCCGACGACGAGCAGTTCTTC.

This rearrangement joins TRBV30 to TRBJ2-5; 7 bases are shared with TRBD1. J gave up 5 bases and V 5 bases, and 11 bases lay outside the gene matches. Germline CDR1 is GTSNPN and CDR2 is SVGIG (reference sequence). This CDR3 has 14 amino acids. CDR3 nucleotides: TGTGCCTGGCGAATCAGGGGGTCGCGGGAGACCCAGTACTTC. Protein sequence: CAWRIRGSRETQYF.

The chain recombines TRBV28 with TRBJ1-4; no firm D call. V was trimmed by 6 bases and J by 13 bases, leaving 12 bases between them. The CDR3 totals 11 residues. Per the germline V gene, CDR1 is MDHEN and CDR2 is SYDVKM. CDR3 sequence: CASSLEGGLFF. CDR3 coding DNA: TGTGCCAGCAGCTTGGAGGGCGGACTGTTTTTT.

This clone is classed as medium-sized (0.01 to 0.1%). This chain links TRBV10-3 with TRBJ2-1; 11 bases are shared with TRBD2. V shed 6 bases, J shed 9 bases, and the junction held 7 bases outside the gene matches. CDR3 length equals 14 residues. Germline CDR1 and CDR2: ENHRY and SYGVKD. DNA for the CDR3: TGTGCCATCAGCACACTAGCGGGAGTCGTTGAGCAGTTCTTC. Protein sequence: CAISTLAGVVEQFF.

In this sample, this clone turned up once. This chain joins TRBV27 and TRBJ1-2, with D perhaps TRBD1 (5 bases). V shed 8 bases and J shed 4 bases, with 17 bases lying between them. This CDR3 has 14 amino acids. Germline assignment: CDR1 MNHEY and CDR2 SMNVEV (reference sequence). CDR3 sequence (DNA): TGTGCCAGCGGCCCCCGGGGACCCACCTATGGCTACACCTTC. Translation: CASGPRGPTYGYTF.

CDR3 loop: CASSSPSARTDTQYF. CDR3 nucleotide sequence: TGTGCCAGCAGTTCCCCTTCGGCGCGCACAGATACGCAGTATTTT. The rearrangement links TRBV28 to TRBJ2-3; no firm D call. The CDR3 is 15 amino acids. V was clipped by 4 bases and J by 1 base, with 12 bases between them. From germline, CDR1 is MDHEN and CDR2 SYDVKM.

The rearrangement joins TRBV6-5 to TRBJ1-1, with 9 bases aligning to TRBD1. There are 14 residues in the CDR3. Trimming cost V 7 bases and J 6 bases; bases outside gene matches: 9. In germline, CDR1 is MNHEY, CDR2 SVGAGI. The CDR3, as DNA: TGTGCCAGCAAGAAAGGGACAGGGTACGCTGAAGCTTTCTTT. It is translated as CASKKGTGYAEAFF.

V is TRBV10-3 and J is TRBJ1-2; the match to TRBD1 covers 7 bases. Germline-derived CDR1 and CDR2 are ENHRY and SYGVKD. V was clipped by 10 bases and J by 0 bases; unmatched bases: 8. This CDR3 has 14 amino acids. CDR3 DNA: TGTGCCACCAGGGGGTCAGGGGCTAACTATGGCTACACCTTC. Translated, it gives CATRGSGANYGYTF.

The chain carries TRBV19 and TRBJ1-1; D uncertain. V was trimmed by 4 bases and J by 3 bases, leaving 6 bases between them. Germline CDR1 LNHDA, CDR2 SQIVND (reference sequence). The CDR3 extends over 12 amino acids. Written as DNA, the CDR3 is TGTGCCAGTAGTAACGGGTACACTGAAGCTTTCTTT. Its translation: CASSNGYTEAFF.

This chain joins TRBV9 and TRBJ1-5; D uncertain. The V gene lost 0 bases and the J gene lost 7 bases, with 14 bases spanning the gap. This CDR3 has 15 residues. The germline gives CDR1 SGDLS, CDR2 YYNGEE. As DNA, the CDR3 is TGTGCCAGCAGCGTAGATGGCTACGCGGGGCAGCCCCAGCATTTT. This gives the protein CASSVDGYAGQPQHF.